The following is a T cell receptor beta chain sequence with its context. It has no known antigen specificity. There are no base qualities to consult, and no much larger clone falls within one base. Receptor libraries were prepared by the immunoSEQ multiplex PCR assay. Sourced from immuneACCESS, this table was stored by TCRdb with only in-frame sequences that have V and J called. A share of the clones is absent; for the studies checked, an unresolved V gene accounts for under half, and the remainder has no known explanation. This sample lists about 110,000 clones; 92% were detected once. 3.3% of the sample is taken by the ten largest. The sample belongs to a study of CD4+ T cells in melanoma (dated 2022 in TCRdb). A note on the overall study: The study examined neoantigen-specific CD4+ T cells in human melanoma.

The CDR3, cysteine through phenylalanine, is 17 amino acids long. CDR3 DNA is the only sequence kept; it has 51 bases, read in frame from the first base. V loses 5 bases at its end and J loses 0 bases; junction bases beyond the gene matches: 6. CDR1 is given as SGHTA and CDR2 as FQGTGA, both from the germline V gene. Donors were patients with melanoma. Overall study results and their limits: Neoantigen-specific CD4+ T cells were reported to be correlated with the function of CD8+ T cells, macrophages and B cells. According to the report, neoantigen-specific CD4+ T cells in melanoma displayed diverse differentiation states.

The receptor's source is a human donor with melanoma. The V and J segments used are TRBV7-3 and TRBJ2-2; the central 10 bases match TRBD2. Sequencing input: peripheral blood. CDR3 reads: CASSPGLAKANTGELFF. Read as DNA, the sequence is TGTGCCAGCAGCCCGGGACTAGCGAAAGCGAACACCGGGGAGCTGTTTTTT.